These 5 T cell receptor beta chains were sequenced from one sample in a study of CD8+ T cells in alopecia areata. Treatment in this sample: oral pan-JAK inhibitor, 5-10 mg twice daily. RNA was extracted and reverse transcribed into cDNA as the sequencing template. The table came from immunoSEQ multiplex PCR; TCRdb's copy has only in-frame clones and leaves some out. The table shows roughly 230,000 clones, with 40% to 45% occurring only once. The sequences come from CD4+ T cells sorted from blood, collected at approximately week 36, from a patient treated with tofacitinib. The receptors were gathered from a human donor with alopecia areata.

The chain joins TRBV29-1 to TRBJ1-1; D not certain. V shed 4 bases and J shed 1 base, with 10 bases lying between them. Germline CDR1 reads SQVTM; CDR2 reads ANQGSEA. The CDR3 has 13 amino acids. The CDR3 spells CSVVQGANTEAFF. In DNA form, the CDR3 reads TGCAGCGTTGTTCAAGGAGCGAACACTGAAGCTTTCTTT.

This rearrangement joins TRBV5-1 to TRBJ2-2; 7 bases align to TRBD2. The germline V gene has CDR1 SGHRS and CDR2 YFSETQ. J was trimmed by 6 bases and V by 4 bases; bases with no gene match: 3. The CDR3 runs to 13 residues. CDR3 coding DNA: TGCGCCAGCAGCCCGGCGGGAGCCGGGGAGCTGTTTTTT. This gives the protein CASSPAGAGELFF.

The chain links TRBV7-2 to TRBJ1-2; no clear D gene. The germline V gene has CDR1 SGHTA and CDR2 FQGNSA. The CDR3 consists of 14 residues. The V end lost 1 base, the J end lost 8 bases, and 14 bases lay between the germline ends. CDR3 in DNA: TGTGCCAGCAGCTTAGACAGAAGAAAGGGAGGCTACACCTTC. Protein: CASSLDRRKGGYTF.

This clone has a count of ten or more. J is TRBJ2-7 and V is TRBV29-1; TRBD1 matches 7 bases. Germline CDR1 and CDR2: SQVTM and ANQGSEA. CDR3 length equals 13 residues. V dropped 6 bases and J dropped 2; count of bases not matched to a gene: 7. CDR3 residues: CSVGTARTYEQYF. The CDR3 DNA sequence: TGCAGCGTCGGGACAGCCAGAACCTACGAGCAGTACTTC.

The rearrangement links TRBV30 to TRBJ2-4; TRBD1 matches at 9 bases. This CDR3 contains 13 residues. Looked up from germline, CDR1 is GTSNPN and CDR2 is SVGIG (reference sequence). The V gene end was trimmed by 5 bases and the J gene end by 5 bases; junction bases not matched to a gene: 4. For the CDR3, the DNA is TGTGCCTGGGAGACAGGGGGAGAAAACATTCAGTACTTC. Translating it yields CAWETGGENIQYF.